A single sample is the source of the 24 T cell receptor beta chains below, sequenced in a study of blood T cell repertoires in COVID-19. The assay was immunoSEQ multiplex PCR, and TCRdb's table has in-frame clones only and misses some. The sample has approximately 350,000 clones, about nine tenths seen once. Sequencing input: peripheral blood. These receptors all stem from a woman in her seventies with COVID-19, enrolled during active disease.

In this sample, this clone turned up once. The chain joins TRBV5-1 to TRBJ2-2; TRBD1 matches at 8 bases. Losses at the gene ends were 0 bases for V and 7 bases for J; bases not matched to a gene: 5. Germline V CDR1 and CDR2: SGHRS, YFSETQ. This CDR3 is 15 amino acids long. The CDR3 DNA reads TGCGCCAGCAGCTTGGGGGGACAGGAACACGGGGAGCTGTTTTTT. It yields the protein CASSLGGQEHGELFF.

The genes are TRBV5-4 and TRBJ1-6; 8 bases map to TRBD1. The germline CDR1 and CDR2 sequences are SGHNT and YYREEE (reference sequence). The J segment lost 0 bases and the V segment lost 3 bases, leaving 2 bases of the junction unmatched. The length of the CDR3 is 16 residues. The CDR3 sequence: CASSYRGSSYNSPLHF. The CDR3 DNA reads as TGTGCCAGCAGCTACAGGGGGAGCTCCTATAATTCACCCCTCCACTTT. Combining the CDR3 with reference TRBV5-4 and TRBJ1-6 gives the whole variable domain ETGVTQSPTHLIKTRGQQVTLRCSSQSGHNTVSWYQQALGQGPQFIFQYYREEENGRGNFPPRFSGLQFPNYSSELNVNALELDDSALYLCASSYRGSSYNSPLHFGNGTRLTVT.

This clone was picked up a small number of times. The sample contains more than one DNA sequence encoding this CDR3. The chain uses TRBV27 and TRBJ1-1, with 8 bases aligning to TRBD1. V lost 2 bases and J lost 2; bases outside the gene matches: 4. CDR3 length equals 15 residues. Germline CDR1 MNHEY, CDR2 SMNVEV (reference sequence). This CDR3 reads CASSLSGTGNTEAFF. The CDR3 DNA sequence: TGTGCCAGCAGTTTAAGCGGGACAGGTAACACTGAAGCTTTCTTT.

For the CDR3, the DNA is TGTGCCAGTAGTAGGTGGGGGGGAAGCTCCTACGAGCAGTACTTC. Protein: CASSRWGGSSYEQYF. The chain links TRBV19 to TRBJ2-7; 7 positions agree with TRBD2. Germline values: CDR1 LNHDA, CDR2 SQIVND (reference sequence). V gave up 4 bases and J gave up 0 bases; unmatched junction bases: 6. The CDR3 is 15 residues long. The complete variable domain, with remaining parts taken from reference TRBV19 and TRBJ2-7, reads DGGITQSPKYLFRKEGQNVTLSCEQNLNHDAMYWYRQDPGQGLRLIYYSQIVNDFQKGDIAEGYSVSREKKESFPLTVTSAQKNPTAFYLCASSRWGGSSYEQYFGPGTRLTVT.

The V and J genes are TRBV6-5 and TRBJ1-1; D remains unclear. The CDR3 spans 13 residues. V shed 0 bases and J shed 5 bases, with 7 bases lying between them. Germline values: CDR1 MNHEY, CDR2 SVGAGI. CDR3 nucleotide sequence: TGTGCCAGCAGTTACTCGCGGGTTACTGAAGCTTTCTTT. Its protein is CASSYSRVTEAFF.

The rearrangement uses TRBV10-3 and TRBJ1-2, with unresolved D. CDR1 is ENHRY and CDR2 is SYGVKD in the germline V gene. Trimming stripped 5 bases from V and 5 bases from J, with 6 bases between. CDR3 length: 11 residues. The CDR3 is CAISSIYGYTF. The CDR3 DNA reads as TGTGCCATCAGTAGCATTTATGGCTACACCTTC.

This chain joins TRBV12-5 and TRBJ1-5; D not resolved. The germline gives CDR1 LGHNT, CDR2 FRNRAP. The length of the CDR3 is 14 residues. Trimming took 5 bases from V and 5 from J, leaving 13 bases between them. The CDR3 DNA is TGTGCTAGTGGTAGTCGGAGTGATGATCAGCCCCAGCATTTT. The encoded protein is CASGSRSDDQPQHF.

This clone was detected once. The V and J genes are TRBV7-3 and TRBJ2-5, with 8 bases lining up with TRBD2. The CDR3 totals 15 residues. V gave up 5 bases and J gave up 5 bases; unmatched junction bases: 10. The germline V gene encodes CDR1 SGHTA and CDR2 FQGTGA. The CDR3 sequence: CASSASGGRVETQYF. In DNA, the CDR3 is TGTGCCAGCAGCGCAAGCGGGGGCAGGGTTGAGACCCAGTACTTC.

The chain uses TRBV24-1 and TRBJ1-5; a possible D gene is TRBD1 (5 bases). Germline CDR1 and CDR2: KGHDR and SFDVKD. This CDR3 has 14 amino acids. V was shortened by 6 bases and J by 4 bases, with 12 bases between the two germline ends. The CDR3 loop reads CATSLTGLNQPQHF. Here the CDR3 DNA reads TGTGCCACCAGTTTAACAGGACTAAATCAGCCCCAGCATTTT.

This sequence joins TRBV5-1 and TRBJ1-3; D is uncertain. The CDR3 covers 14 residues. CDR1 and CDR2 from the germline V gene are SGHRS and YFSETQ. V gave up 3 bases and J gave up 0 bases, with 7 bases separating them. The CDR3 DNA reads TGCGCCAGCAGCTCACATGGCTCTGGAAACACCATATATTTT. Translating gives CASSSHGSGNTIYF.

Comment on this clone: The sample carries other DNA sequences with the same CDR3. The chain couples TRBV29-1 to TRBJ2-5; 8 bases line up with TRBD2. V lost 4 bases and J lost 4; bases outside the gene matches: 2. The CDR3 has 12 amino acids. Germline CDR1 SQVTM, CDR2 ANQGSEA. In DNA, the CDR3 is TGCAGCGTTGCCGGGGGGGGAGAGACCCAGTACTTC. Encoded protein: CSVAGGGETQYF.

The chain carries TRBV18 and TRBJ1-1; D ambiguous. Between the trimmed V and J ends, which lost 6 bases and 5 bases, there was a span of 10 bases. The CDR3 has 12 amino acids. CDR1 KGHSH and CDR2 LQKENI come from the germline V gene. DNA for the CDR3: TGTGCCAGCTCCGGACTGGGGACTGAAGCTTTCTTT. This codes for CASSGLGTEAFF.

This chain connects TRBV28 to TRBJ1-6; TRBD1 matches at 9 bases. CDR3 size: 14 residues. Germline assignment: CDR1 MDHEN and CDR2 SYDVKM. The V and J ends lost 5 bases and 9 bases, in that order; junction bases with no gene match: 5. CDR3 DNA sequence: TGTGCCAGCAGTCGACAGGGGGTAGTTTCACCCCTCCACTTT. Translated: CASSRQGVVSPLHF.

The V and J genes are TRBV28 and TRBJ2-7; maybe TRBD2 (6 bases). There are 13 residues in the CDR3. CDR1 is MDHEN and CDR2 is SYDVKM in the germline V gene. V was clipped by 6 bases and J by 3 bases, with 12 bases between them. The CDR3 region is CASSPGRRYEQYF. The CDR3 region has the DNA TGTGCCAGCAGCCCGGGGAGGCGCTACGAGCAGTACTTC.

The rearrangement joins TRBV2 to TRBJ1-1; TRBD1 is a possible D gene (5 bases). Per the germline V gene, CDR1 is SNHLY and CDR2 is FYNNEI. The CDR3 loop spans 12 amino acids. V lost 8 bases, J lost 1 base, and 8 bases lay in between. CDR3 protein: CASDSPNTEAFF. DNA of the CDR3: TGTGCCAGCGACAGCCCGAACACTGAAGCTTTCTTT.

This clone was detected only once. The chain combines TRBV24-1 with TRBJ2-3; a possible D gene is TRBD2 (7 bases). Germline values: CDR1 KGHDR, CDR2 SFDVKD. Trimming cost V 3 bases and J 5 bases, with 17 bases left between them. The CDR3 contains 16 residues. The CDR3 here is CATSDRGGAGIDTQYF. The CDR3 DNA reads as TGTGCCACCAGTGATCGAGGGGGGGCCGGAATAGATACGCAGTATTTT.

The chain has TRBV2 and TRBJ1-2; TRBD1 aligns across 7 bases. CDR3 length equals 13 residues. Per germline, CDR1 SNHLY and CDR2 FYNNEI. The V gene end was trimmed by 4 bases and the J gene end by 8 bases; junction bases not matched to a gene: 7. CDR3 sequence (DNA): TGTGCCAGCAGTGTGCTGGGACAGCGGGGCTACACCTTC. As protein: CASSVLGQRGYTF.

The rearrangement links TRBV9 to TRBJ2-2; 8 bases are shared with TRBD1. This CDR3 region has 15 residues. J was trimmed by 6 bases and V by 4 bases; bases with no gene match: 8. CDR1 is SGDLS and CDR2 is YYNGEE in the germline V gene. The CDR3 sequence: CASSHGQGWSGELFF. DNA of the CDR3: TGTGCCAGCAGCCACGGACAGGGCTGGTCCGGGGAGCTGTTTTTT.

This chain uses TRBV11-2 with TRBJ1-2; tentatively, D is TRBD1 (5 bases). Germline CDR1 reads SGHAT; CDR2 reads FQNNGV. V lost 5 bases, J lost 4 bases, and 20 bases lay in between. The CDR3 extends over 16 amino acids. CDR3 region: CASSPTAGKYGYGYTF. In nucleotides, the CDR3 is TGTGCCAGCAGCCCTACGGCAGGGAAGTACGGCTATGGCTACACCTTC.

The chain couples TRBV6-5 to TRBJ1-6; a possible D gene is TRBD1 (5 bases). The CDR3 has 14 amino acids. Germline CDR1 is MNHEY and CDR2 is SVGAGI. Trimming pared 5 bases from V and 9 bases from J, leaving 14 bases between. The CDR3 region is CASSPGHTASPLHF. CDR3 coding DNA: TGTGCCAGCAGTCCCGGACATACGGCTTCACCCCTCCACTTT.

The rearrangement links TRBV18 to TRBJ2-7, with TRBD2 identical over 12 bases. Trimming at V came to 2 bases and at J to 6 bases, leaving 17 bases not matched to a gene. Germline-derived CDR1 and CDR2 are KGHSH and LQKENI. The CDR3 totals 19 residues. CDR3 in amino acids: CASSPSSASGGARSREQYF. CDR3 bases: TGTGCCAGCTCACCATCGTCGGCTAGCGGGGGGGCCAGGAGTCGCGAGCAGTACTTC.

V usage is TRBV2 and J usage is TRBJ2-3; weak D call: TRBD2 (6 bases). Germline V lookup: CDR1 SNHLY, CDR2 FYNNEI. With 3 bases removed from V and 0 bases from J, the gap between germline ends came to 13 bases. This CDR3 has 16 residues. CDR3: CASSEWAGISTDTQYF. The CDR3 region has the DNA TGTGCCAGCAGTGAGTGGGCGGGGATAAGCACAGATACGCAGTATTTT.

This clone has more than one count but fewer than ten. The chain uses TRBV3-1 (or the pseudogene TRBV3-2) and TRBJ2-1; 8 bases are shared with TRBD2. J gave up 6 bases and V 0 bases, and 10 bases lay outside the gene matches. The CDR3 covers 17 residues. From germline, CDR1 is LGHDT and CDR2 YNNKEL (reference sequence). DNA for the CDR3: TGTGCCAGCAGCCAAGATTTGAAGACTAGCGCGGGCAATGAGCAGTTCTTC. Amino acid sequence: CASSQDLKTSAGNEQFF.

The chain employs TRBV7-9 and TRBJ2-2; 7 positions match TRBD2. This CDR3 is 17 amino acids long. V lost 6 bases and J lost 0; bases outside the gene matches: 10. Germline V gene data show CDR1 as SEHNR and CDR2 as FQNEAQ (reference sequence). CDR3 amino acids: CASSSLAGEPNTGELFF. CDR3 DNA: TGTGCCAGCAGTTCTCTCGCGGGAGAACCGAACACCGGGGAGCTGTTTTTT.